A single sample gave rise to the 30 T cell receptor beta chains below, sequenced in a study of identical twins. In TCRdb, the 5' RACE reads were re-called with MiXCR into one record per CDR3 protein. Of more than 1.5 million distinct CDR3 sequences in the sample, less than 35% are singletons; the top ten hold more than 0.25%. Sequenced input: cord blood. The receptors stem from a newborn girl in good health.

V usage is TRBV12-3 or TRBV12-4 and J usage is TRBJ2-2; TRBD2 agrees at 9 bases. The CDR3 contains 18 residues. Unmatched junction bases numbered 15, after V lost 5 bases and J lost 5 bases. CDR3 protein: CASSLLREREASTGELFF. Written as DNA, the CDR3 is TGTGCCAGCAGTCTCCTCCGGGAGCGGGAGGCGTCTACCGGGGAGCTGTTTTTT.

A note on this clonotype: An end of the junction does not agree with germline; a read error may underlie this. The chain uses TRBV6-6 and TRBJ1-4, with D maybe TRBD1 (6 bases). Germline V gene sequence: CDR1 MNHNY, CDR2 SVGAGI (reference sequence). CDR3 length equals 12 residues. The CDR3 is CASKRQDEELFF. The CDR3 bases are TGTGCCAGCAAACGACAGGATGAAGAACTGTTTTTT.

This clonotype was seen a few times. The chain joins TRBV11-2 to TRBJ2-7; TRBD1 aligns across 8 bases. Germline trimming cut 2 bases from V and 3 bases from J; bases unmatched to any gene: 6. The CDR3 consists of 15 residues. Germline lookup yields CDR1 SGHAT and CDR2 FQNNGV. The CDR3 sequence is CASSLSADRVYEQYF. CDR3 sequence (DNA): TGTGCCAGCAGCTTATCGGCGGACAGGGTCTACGAGCAGTACTTC.

There are a few counts of this clonotype. V and J are TRBV6-1 and TRBJ1-2; D not certain. CDR1 and CDR2 (germline): MNHNS, SASEGT. V lost 1 base, J lost 5 bases, and 5 bases lay in between. The CDR3 is 12 residues long. The CDR3 DNA is TGTGCCAGCAGTGAAGTGAAGTATGGCTACACCTTC. Its translation is CASSEVKYGYTF.

The V call is TRBV9, the J call TRBJ2-2; 8 nucleotides align to TRBD1. Germline CDR1 is SGDLS and CDR2 is YYNGEE. The CDR3 is made up of 18 amino acids. V shed 2 bases and J 0 bases; nucleotides not matched to a gene: 9. In DNA form, the CDR3 reads TGTGCCAGCAGCGTCCGGACAGGGACCCTTACGAACACCGGGGAGCTGTTTTTT. It yields the protein CASSVRTGTLTNTGELFF.

This clonotype was recorded only once. This chain joins TRBV5-1 and TRBJ1-3; D not certain. The CDR3 loop spans 14 amino acids. Germline CDR1 SGHRS, CDR2 YFSETQ. V dropped 1 base and J dropped 8 bases, with 13 bases sitting between them. Written as DNA, the CDR3 is TGCGCCAGCAGCTTGCACCGGGGAGAGGACACCATATATTTT. This sequence encodes CASSLHRGEDTIYF.

The chain recombines TRBV5-1 with TRBJ2-6, with D possibly TRBD2 on 5 matching bases. Germline V CDR1 and CDR2: SGHRS, YFSETQ. V lost 1 base and J lost 0, with 8 bases in between. The CDR3 covers 16 residues. CDR3 nucleotide sequence: TGCGCCAGCAGCTTGATGAGGGACTCTGGGGCCAACGTCCTGACTTTC. As protein: CASSLMRDSGANVLTF.

This clonotype was detected a few times. The chain has TRBV7-2 and TRBJ1-1; a weak D match, TRBD1 (5 bases). This CDR3 comprises 16 residues. V was clipped by 1 base and J by 2 bases, with 14 bases between them. Germline CDR1 is SGHTA and CDR2 is FQGNSA. CDR3 protein: CASSLDSGRDNTEAFF. The CDR3 coding sequence is TGTGCCAGCAGCTTAGACTCAGGGCGGGATAACACTGAAGCTTTCTTT.

The chain has TRBV28 and TRBJ2-7; no definite D call. CDR1 is MDHEN, CDR2 SYDVKM, per germline. The CDR3 is made up of 12 amino acids. With 4 bases removed from V and 4 bases from J, the gap between germline ends came to 8 bases. CDR3: CASSSTEYEQYF. DNA for the CDR3: TGTGCCAGCAGTTCCACGGAGTACGAGCAGTACTTC.

This clonotype was recorded many times. This sequence joins TRBV6-2 or TRBV6-3 and TRBJ2-7; 9 nucleotides align to TRBD1. CDR1 and CDR2 from the germline V gene are MNHEY and SVGEGT. The CDR3 is 16 residues long. The ends lost 6 bases at V and 4 bases at J; junction bases unmatched: 13. The CDR3 nucleotides read TGTGCCAGCAGCGCATGGTCGGGACAGGGCATGTACGAGCAGTACTTC. Residues: CASSAWSGQGMYEQYF.

This clonotype was observed many times. The rearrangement links TRBV4-2 to TRBJ1-1; D gene uncertain. CDR1 and CDR2 from the germline V gene are LGHNA and YNFKEQ. With 1 base removed from V and 3 bases from J, the gap between germline ends came to 6 bases. The CDR3 contains 13 residues. CDR3 nucleotide sequence: TGTGCCAGCAGCCAAGGACGGGACACTGAAGCTTTCTTT. It encodes CASSQGRDTEAFF.

This clonotype was seen repeatedly, ten times or more. The J gene is TRBJ2-1, the V gene TRBV29-1; 9 positions match TRBD1. V lost 4 bases, J lost 7 bases, and 2 bases stayed unmatched. This CDR3 contains 12 residues. Per the germline V gene, CDR1 is SQVTM and CDR2 is ANQGSEA. CDR3 nucleotide sequence: TGCAGCGTTGGACAGGGGGTAAATGAGCAGTTCTTC. It is translated as CSVGQGVNEQFF.

This clonotype has just a few counts. CDR3 nucleotides: TGCAGTGCTAGCTTATGGCGGAGCTCCTACAATGAGCAGTTCTTC. It yields the protein CSASLWRSSYNEQFF. The chain carries TRBV20-1 and TRBJ2-1; no clear D gene. This CDR3 has 15 residues. Germline CDR1 reads DFQATT; CDR2 reads SNEGSKA (reference sequence). The V and J ends lost 3 bases and 0 bases respectively, with 12 bases between them.

This clonotype was picked up many times. This chain uses TRBV11-2 with TRBJ1-5; no firm D call. The V gene's germline CDR1 is SGHAT and CDR2 FQNNGV. This CDR3 has 12 amino acids. The V end was cut by 5 bases, the J end by 4 bases, with 6 bases between. CDR3 residues: CASSSNNQPQHF. In nucleotides, the CDR3 is TGTGCCAGCAGCAGTAATAATCAGCCCCAGCATTTT.

The genes are TRBV12-3 or TRBV12-4 and TRBJ1-5; D possibly corresponds to TRBD1 (6 bases). This CDR3 region has 13 residues. Between the trimmed V and J ends, which lost 7 bases and 6 bases, there was a span of 13 bases. The CDR3 loop reads CASTDTGFQPQHF. CDR3 sequence (DNA): TGTGCCAGCACCGATACAGGGTTTCAGCCCCAGCATTTT.

The chain has TRBV19 and TRBJ2-7; 7 bases are a match to TRBD1. This CDR3 has 12 residues. J was trimmed by 7 bases and V by 8 bases; bases with no gene match: 8. Germline CDR1 LNHDA, CDR2 SQIVND (reference sequence). CDR3 nucleotides: TGTGCCAGTTTGGGACAGTACAATGAGCAGTACTTC. As protein: CASLGQYNEQYF.

This clonotype has only a few counts. The V call is TRBV2, the J call TRBJ2-5; D might be TRBD2 (6 bases). The germline V gene has CDR1 SNHLY and CDR2 FYNNEI. Trimming pared 6 bases from V and 2 bases from J, leaving 10 bases between. This CDR3 spans 13 amino acids. CDR3 coding DNA: TGTGCCAGCAGGGGGGACTGGCAAGAGACCCAGTACTTC. It specifies CASRGDWQETQYF.

The chain employs TRBV12-3 or TRBV12-4 and TRBJ2-7; possibly TRBD1 for D (6 bases). V lost 3 bases, J lost 3 bases, and 24 bases lay in between. CDR3 length: 18 amino acids. The CDR3 DNA reads as TGTGCCAGCAGTTTCGGGTCTTACGATTTCAGGGGTCGCTACGAGCAGTACTTC. Amino acid sequence: CASSFGSYDFRGRYEQYF.

About this clonotype: An end of the junction differs from the germline gene, which may be a read error. The V gene is TRBV9, the J gene TRBJ1-2; a possible D gene is TRBD1 (5 bases). The CDR3 covers 14 residues. Germline V gives CDR1 SGDLS, CDR2 YYNGEE. CDR3 amino acids: CAGSPGTGNYGYTF. The CDR3 DNA reads TGTGCCGGCAGCCCAGGGACTGGTAACTATGGCTACACCTTC.

The chain links TRBV4-1 to TRBJ1-5; D is uncertain. The germline V and J ends were trimmed by 2 bases and 2 bases, with 10 bases remaining between them. CDR3 length: 15 residues. Germline values: CDR1 MGHRA, CDR2 YSYEKL. The CDR3 coding sequence is TGCGCCAGCAGCCAAATTACTATTGGCAATCAGCCCCAGCATTTT. This translates into CASSQITIGNQPQHF.

The chain combines TRBV4-2 with TRBJ1-2; 10 nucleotides line up with TRBD1. V shed 1 base and J 4 bases; nucleotides not matched to a gene: 3. The CDR3 sequence is 15 residues long. Germline assignment: CDR1 LGHNA and CDR2 YNFKEQ. The CDR3 loop is CASSQVGDRGYGYTF. Written as DNA, the CDR3 is TGTGCCAGCAGCCAAGTAGGGGACAGGGGCTATGGCTACACCTTC.

In its sample, this clonotype was seen a few times. The J gene is TRBJ2-7, the V gene TRBV29-1, with no clear D. V was pared by 4 bases and J by 0 bases, with 10 bases between. Germline V gives CDR1 SQVTM, CDR2 ANQGSEA. This CDR3 is built from 13 residues. CDR3 region: CSVGAGISYEQYF. For the CDR3, the DNA is TGCAGCGTTGGAGCAGGCATCTCCTACGAGCAGTACTTC.

This clonotype was detected a few times. V usage is TRBV7-2 and J usage is TRBJ2-4, with D unresolved. The CDR3 loop spans 16 amino acids. Looked up from germline, CDR1 is SGHTA and CDR2 is FQGNSA. Trimming took off 1 base at V and 6 bases at J, with 16 bases between the two ends. This chain's CDR3 is CASSLGRPPIGNIQYF. For the CDR3, the DNA is TGTGCCAGCAGCTTAGGGCGCCCGCCCATAGGAAACATTCAGTACTTC.

The rearrangement joins TRBV10-3 to TRBJ1-2, with 9 bases lining up with TRBD1. The CDR3 loop spans 15 amino acids. Germline V gives CDR1 ENHRY, CDR2 SYGVKD. The V and J ends lost 1 base and 4 bases, in that order; junction bases with no gene match: 4. As DNA, the CDR3 is TGTGCCATCAGTGAGTTTTGGGACAGGGTCTATGGCTACACCTTC. This codes for CAISEFWDRVYGYTF.

This chain uses TRBV5-1 with TRBJ2-3; TRBD1 or TRBD2 may be the D gene (7 bases each). The CDR3 runs to 15 residues. In germline, CDR1 is SGHRS, CDR2 YFSETQ. V dropped 3 bases and J dropped 4 bases, with 15 bases sitting between them. This CDR3 reads CASSWREGAADTQYF. The CDR3 DNA reads TGCGCCAGCAGCTGGAGGGAGGGGGCTGCAGATACGCAGTATTTT.

In its sample, this clonotype was seen many times. V usage is TRBV12-3 or TRBV12-4 and J usage is TRBJ2-1; 7 bases line up with TRBD1. The CDR3 runs 13 residues. V shed 6 bases and J 4 bases; nucleotides not matched to a gene: 3. The chain's CDR3 is CASRADRYNEQFF. The CDR3 DNA reads TGTGCCAGCAGAGCGGACAGGTACAATGAGCAGTTCTTC.

In regard to this clonotype: Just one base apart from a much larger clone, this may be a read error. This chain connects TRBV6-6 to TRBJ2-6; the D gene is possibly TRBD1 (5 bases). The germline V and J ends were trimmed by 5 bases and 5 bases, with 16 bases remaining between them. The CDR3 has 16 amino acids. The germline V gene has CDR1 MNHNY and CDR2 SVGAGI (reference sequence). CDR3 amino acids: CASSTMPRVWANVLTF. The CDR3 DNA sequence: TGTGCCAGCAGTACAATGCCCAGGGTCTGGGCCAACGTCCTGACTTTC.

J is TRBJ1-6 and V is TRBV5-6; D remains unclear. CDR1 and CDR2 from the germline V gene are SGHDT and YYEEEE. The germline V and J ends were trimmed by 4 bases and 0 bases, with 8 bases remaining between them. The CDR3 consists of 15 residues. The chain's CDR3 is CASSLLGSYNSPLHF. Here the CDR3 DNA reads TGTGCCAGCAGCCTCCTCGGCTCCTATAATTCACCCCTCCACTTT. Based on the CDR3 plus reference TRBV5-6 and TRBJ1-6, the full variable domain is DAGVTQSPTHLIKTRGQQVTLRCSPKSGHDTVSWYQQALGQGPQFIFQYYEEEERQRGNFPDRFSGHQFPNYSSELNVNALLLGDSALYLCASSLLGSYNSPLHFGNGTRLTVT.

V is TRBV7-8 and J is TRBJ2-7; D call uncertain. V was trimmed by 5 bases and J by 4 bases, leaving 12 bases between them. This CDR3 spans 13 amino acids. Germline V gives CDR1 SGHVS, CDR2 FQNEAQ. The CDR3 region is CASSPTLGYEQYF. CDR3 in DNA: TGTGCCAGCAGCCCCACCCTAGGTTACGAGCAGTACTTC.

J is TRBJ1-4 and V is TRBV25-1; D gene unclear. V lost 4 bases, J lost 7 bases, and 4 bases lay in between. This CDR3 has 11 residues. CDR1 MGHDK and CDR2 SYGVNS come from the germline V gene. The CDR3 is CASSVSEKLFF. The CDR3 DNA is TGTGCCAGCAGTGTGAGTGAAAAACTGTTTTTT.